This T cell receptor (beta chain) emerged from a study of T-cell reconstitution after alpha-beta-depleted transplantation in children. Trimming shortened V by 3 bases and J by 1 base, and 6 bases separated the two germline ends. Per the germline V gene, CDR1 is SQVTM and CDR2 is ANQGSEA. This CDR3 region has 13 residues. Molecular barcoding with unique molecular identifiers was used for the TCRbeta library. TCRdb passed the PCR reads through MiXCR, listing each CDR3 protein once. This table holds a few hundred thousand distinct CDR3 sequences, approximately 20% found once. This clonotype was found a few times.

Here the sequenced sample was PBMCs from the stem cell graft donor, taken from the stem cell graft. The gene calls are TRBV29-1 and TRBJ2-2; D uncertain. The clonotype was recovered from a human donor who donated a stem cell graft to a child with acute myeloid leukemia. The CDR3 sequence is CSVDRENTGELFF. The CDR3 coding sequence is TGCAGCGTTGATAGAGAGAACACCGGGGAGCTGTTTTTT.